This T cell receptor beta chain was found in a study of neurological immune-mediated disorders. General study points: Because no CDR3 amino acid sequences were shared across subjects by expanded clones, private repertoires were suggested in all groups.

TCRdb re-analysed the 5' RACE reads in MiXCR, keeping a single row per CDR3 protein. This table holds some 20,000 distinct CDR3 sequences, about 30% found once. The unsorted libraries were made from 2 million PBMCs kept at -80 C. Germline V gene lookup returns CDR1 DFQATT and CDR2 SNEGSKA (reference sequence). The CDR3 has 14 residues. Germline trimming cut 6 bases from V and 5 bases from J; bases unmatched to any gene: 7. Points on this clonotype: Its target is not known.

Sequencing used PBMCs. The rearrangement joins TRBV20-1 to TRBJ2-1; TRBD2 agrees at 10 bases. The TCR comes from a man aged 50 or older with HTLV-1-associated myelopathy (HAM/TSP). The CDR3: CSARTSGVNNEQFF. The DNA for the CDR3 is TGCAGTGCAAGGACTAGCGGAGTGAACAATGAGCAGTTCTTC.